This T cell receptor (beta chain) came from a study of T-cell memory formation after mild COVID-19. Study outcomes and limitations: The study detected some responding clones in pre-infection memory, suggesting cross-reactive memory joined. A second wave of clones peaked on day 37, and their SARS-CoV-2 specificity went unconfirmed. Shrinking CD4+ clones were chiefly CM and EM; CD8+ ones were chiefly EMRA.

V lost 5 bases and J 11 bases, leaving 10 bases between the germline ends. The CDR3 extends over 12 amino acids. Germline assignment: CDR1 MNHEY and CDR2 SMNVEV (reference sequence). TCRdb reprocessed the 5' RACE reads via MiXCR and lists one record per CDR3 protein. The sample contains roughly 340,000 distinct CDR3 sequences, about 15% of which appear only once. This clonotype came up a few times. Its antigen is not known. The V call is TRBV27, the J call TRBJ1-6; D unclear. Sequencing was performed on PBMCs or a T cell subset sorted from them (not recorded which). The TCR was taken from a man aged 18-30 years who had mild COVID-19 (a few samples of this study predate the infection). Cell type and time point are not known. The CDR3 sequence is CASSRPTAPLHF. In DNA, the CDR3 is TGTGCCAGCAGTAGGCCCACTGCACCCCTCCACTTT.